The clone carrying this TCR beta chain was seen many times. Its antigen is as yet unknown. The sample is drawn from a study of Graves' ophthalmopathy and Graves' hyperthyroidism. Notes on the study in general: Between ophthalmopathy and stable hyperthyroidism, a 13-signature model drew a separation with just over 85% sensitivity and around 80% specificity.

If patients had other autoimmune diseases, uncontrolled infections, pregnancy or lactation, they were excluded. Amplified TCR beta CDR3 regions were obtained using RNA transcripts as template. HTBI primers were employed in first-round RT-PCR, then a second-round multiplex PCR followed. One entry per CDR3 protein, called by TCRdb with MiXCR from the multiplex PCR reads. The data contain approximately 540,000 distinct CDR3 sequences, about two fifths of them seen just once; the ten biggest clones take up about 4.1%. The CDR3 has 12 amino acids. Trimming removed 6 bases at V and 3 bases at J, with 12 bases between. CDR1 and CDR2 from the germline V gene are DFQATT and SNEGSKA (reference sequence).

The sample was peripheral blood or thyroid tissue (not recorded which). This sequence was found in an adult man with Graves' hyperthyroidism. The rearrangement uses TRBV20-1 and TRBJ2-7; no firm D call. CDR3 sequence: CSARLALYEQYF. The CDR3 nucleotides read TGCAGTGCCCGGCTCGCCCTCTACGAGCAGTACTTC.